The next 28 T cell receptor beta chains were all read from a single sample in a study of response to subunit inactivated influenza vaccine. TCRdb passed the RT-PCR reads through MiXCR, listing each CDR3 protein once. Of about 500,000 distinct CDR3 sequences listed, about 15% were seen once; the top ten hold less than 4%. The sample consisted of CD4+ T cells sorted from PBMCs, taken roughly 24 months after vaccination. All receptors come from a man aged 50-75 years who received an inactivated influenza vaccine.

V usage is TRBV13 and J usage is TRBJ1-2, with 10 positions matching TRBD1. J lost 4 bases, V lost 5 bases, and 7 bases had no gene match. The CDR3 spans 15 residues. Per germline, CDR1 PRHDT and CDR2 FYEKMQ (reference sequence). For the CDR3, the DNA is TGTGCCAGCAGCACGTGGACAGGGGGTGGCTATGGCTACACCTTC. Translation: CASSTWTGGGYGYTF.

This rearrangement joins TRBV2 to TRBJ2-3, with 9 positions matching TRBD2. V lost 9 bases, J lost 0 bases, and 7 bases stayed unmatched. Germline assignment: CDR1 SNHLY and CDR2 FYNNEI. This CDR3 is 15 amino acids long. The CDR3 loop reads CARGPSGTSTDTQYF. The DNA for the CDR3 is TGTGCCAGAGGACCTAGCGGGACGAGCACAGATACGCAGTATTTT. The full variable domain, rest sourced from reference TRBV2 and TRBJ2-3, is EPEVTQTPSHQVTQMGQEVILRCVPISNHLYFYWYRQILGQKVEFLVSFYNNEISEKSEIFDDQFSVERPDGSNFTLKIRSTKLEDSAMYFCARGPSGTSTDTQYFGPGTRLTVL.

This sequence joins TRBV14 and TRBJ2-7; D remains unclear. Trimming shortened V by 6 bases and J by 3 bases, and 12 bases separated the two germline ends. Per germline, CDR1 SGHDN and CDR2 FVKESK. This CDR3 comprises 13 residues. CDR3 nucleotides: TGTGCCAGCAGTCACAGTGTCCTCTACGAGCAGTACTTC. Translation gives CASSHSVLYEQYF.

This clonotype showed up many times. This chain uses TRBV10-3 with TRBJ2-1; D not resolved. The CDR3 is 13 amino acids. V lost 2 bases and J lost 2, with 4 bases in between. Germline-derived CDR1 and CDR2 are ENHRY and SYGVKD. CDR3 sequence (DNA): TGTGCCATCAGTGAGGGGACCTACAATGAGCAGTTCTTC. Translated, it gives CAISEGTYNEQFF.

This sequence joins TRBV7-6 and TRBJ2-3; 7 bases agree with TRBD2. Per germline, CDR1 SGHVS and CDR2 FNYEAQ. The CDR3 extends over 18 amino acids. After removal of 5 bases from V and 4 bases from J, the junction contained 18 bases not matched to a gene. The CDR3 loop is CASSRGDYFSRASDTQYF. The CDR3 DNA is TGTGCCAGCAGCCGTGGGGACTATTTCAGTCGAGCCTCAGATACGCAGTATTTT.

The chain carries TRBV29-1 and TRBJ2-7; the D gene is possibly TRBD1 (6 bases). The CDR3 is 14 residues long. Germline assignment: CDR1 SQVTM and CDR2 ANQGSEA. Trimming removed 6 bases at V and 2 bases at J, with 17 bases between. The CDR3 region has the DNA TGCAGCGTGGGGGCCGGGACGGCCGCCTACGAGCAGTACTTC. This gives the protein CSVGAGTAAYEQYF.

The rearrangement links TRBV7-2 to TRBJ2-7; 9 bases are shared with TRBD1. CDR3 length: 16 residues. Germline CDR1 reads SGHTA; CDR2 reads FQGNSA. V shed 5 bases and J 1 base; nucleotides not matched to a gene: 9. The CDR3 nucleotides read TGTGCCAGCAGCCACCCGATAGGGACAGGGTCCTACGAGCAGTACTTC. It specifies CASSHPIGTGSYEQYF.

V is TRBV5-1 and J is TRBJ1-1; 7 nucleotides match TRBD1. Germline V gives CDR1 SGHRS, CDR2 YFSETQ. J gave up 11 bases and V 0 bases, and 13 bases lay outside the gene matches. This CDR3 is built from 15 residues. CDR3 DNA sequence: TGCGCCAGCAGCTTGGACGGACAGGAGATCCGTGGGGCTTTCTTT. Translated, it gives CASSLDGQEIRGAFF.

This clonotype was detected many times. The gene calls are TRBV15 and TRBJ2-4; D is possibly TRBD2 (6 bases). Trimming took 5 bases from V and 0 from J, leaving 17 bases between them. The length of the CDR3 is 17 residues. Germline V lookup: CDR1 LNHNV, CDR2 YYDKDF (reference sequence). The CDR3, as DNA: TGTGCCACCAGCCCCCCCGGGGGAATTTTAGCCAAAAACATTCAGTACTTC. It yields the protein CATSPPGGILAKNIQYF.

This chain links TRBV20-1 with TRBJ1-2; 7 bases are a match to TRBD1. The CDR3 consists of 14 residues. CDR1 and CDR2 from the germline V gene are DFQATT and SNEGSKA (reference sequence). Trimming at V came to 3 bases and at J to 1 base, leaving 5 bases not matched to a gene. The CDR3 region has the DNA TGCAGTGCTAGCGCGGGACAGATTAACTATGGCTACACCTTC. Protein: CSASAGQINYGYTF.

This clonotype was found a few times. V and J are TRBV10-3 and TRBJ2-1; 9 positions match TRBD2. V shed 10 bases, J shed 6 bases, and the junction held 7 bases outside the gene matches. Germline CDR1 ENHRY, CDR2 SYGVKD. The CDR3 is made up of 13 amino acids. The CDR3 protein is CATGGAGGNEQFF. The CDR3 DNA reads TGTGCCACCGGAGGAGCGGGAGGCAATGAGCAGTTCTTC.

The chain carries TRBV10-2 and TRBJ2-1; 11 bases match TRBD2. Germline trimming cut 6 bases from V and 12 bases from J; bases unmatched to any gene: 10. CDR1 and CDR2 (germline): WSHSY, SAAADI. The CDR3 covers 14 residues. DNA for the CDR3: TGCGCCAGCAGGGAGGGACTAGCGGCACCGGGGCAGTTCTTC. It specifies CASREGLAAPGQFF.

Many counts were recorded for this clonotype. This chain links TRBV9 with TRBJ2-1, with TRBD2 identical over 7 bases. V gave up 4 bases and J gave up 5 bases; unmatched junction bases: 6. The CDR3 contains 14 residues. Germline CDR1 is SGDLS and CDR2 is YYNGEE. CDR3 amino acids: CASSSREVHNEQFF. DNA for the CDR3: TGTGCCAGCAGCTCCCGGGAGGTGCACAATGAGCAGTTCTTC.

This clonotype has ten or more counts. J is TRBJ2-1 and V is TRBV28; 9 positions match TRBD2. The CDR3 is made up of 15 amino acids. V dropped 6 bases and J dropped 7; count of bases not matched to a gene: 10. Per the germline V gene, CDR1 is MDHEN and CDR2 is SYDVKM. The CDR3: CASSRLLAGWNEQFF. The CDR3 DNA reads TGTGCCAGCAGCCGCCTACTAGCGGGCTGGAATGAGCAGTTCTTC.

The gene calls are TRBV29-1 and TRBJ1-1; D possibly corresponds to TRBD1 (6 bases). Germline V CDR1 and CDR2: SQVTM, ANQGSEA. This CDR3 has 12 residues. Between the trimmed V and J ends, which lost 3 bases and 6 bases, there was a span of 11 bases. The CDR3 DNA is TGCAGCGTTGACGGGGGCGGCCCTGAAGCTTTCTTT. It translates to CSVDGGGPEAFF. The full variable domain, rest sourced from reference TRBV29-1 and TRBJ1-1, is SAVISQKPSRDICQRGTSLTIQCQVDSQVTMMFWYRQQPGQSLTLIATANQGSEATYESGFVIDKFPISRPNLTFSTLTVSNMSPEDSSIYLCSVDGGGPEAFFGQGTRLTVV.

This clonotype was found a few times. The CDR3 bases are TGTGCCAGCTCACCCCAGAAGGGAGCGAACTATGGCTACACCTTC. It codes for CASSPQKGANYGYTF. The rearrangement links TRBV18 to TRBJ1-2; D is unresolved. This CDR3 spans 15 amino acids. Trimming left V 3 bases short and J 2 bases short, with 13 bases between. Germline CDR1 KGHSH, CDR2 LQKENI.

V gene TRBV6-2 or TRBV6-3 combines with J gene TRBJ2-3; 7 bases match TRBD2. The CDR3 consists of 15 residues. Germline CDR1 reads MNHEY; CDR2 reads SVGEGT. V was clipped by 6 bases and J by 3 bases; unmatched bases: 9. The chain's CDR3 is CASSRRAGRTDTQYF. The DNA of the CDR3 is TGTGCCAGCAGCCGCAGAGCGGGAAGGACAGATACGCAGTATTTT.

This clonotype was observed a handful of times. The chain uses TRBV29-1 and TRBJ2-1, with 11 bases fitting TRBD2. With 1 base clipped from V and 12 bases from J, the junction kept 8 bases outside the gene matches. The length of the CDR3 is 14 residues. CDR1 and CDR2 from the germline V gene are SQVTM and ANQGSEA. The CDR3, as DNA: TGCAGCGTTGAAGGATTAGCGGGAGGGCCCTGGCAGTTCTTC. Encoded protein: CSVEGLAGGPWQFF.

This clonotype appeared a few times. The rearrangement uses TRBV11-2 and TRBJ2-2, with 7 nucleotides matching TRBD1. V shed 5 bases, J shed 4 bases, and the junction held 10 bases outside the gene matches. The CDR3 is 16 amino acids. The germline V gene has CDR1 SGHAT and CDR2 FQNNGV. CDR3 sequence (DNA): TGTGCCAGCAGCCTGGACAGGCCGGAGATCACCGGGGAGCTGTTTTTT. It encodes CASSLDRPEITGELFF.

This chain links TRBV7-8 with TRBJ2-7; TRBD2 might be the D (5 bases). V gave up 5 bases and J gave up 1 base, with 15 bases separating them. The CDR3 loop spans 15 amino acids. The germline V gene has CDR1 SGHVS and CDR2 FQNEAQ. CDR3 nucleotides: TGTGCCAGCAGCGCAAAACGGAGGAAGTCCTACGAGCAGTACTTC. Protein product: CASSAKRRKSYEQYF.

The chain combines TRBV25-1 with TRBJ2-7; tentative D call: TRBD2 (6 bases). The CDR3 runs 13 residues. Trimming stripped 6 bases from V and 0 bases from J, with 9 bases between. CDR1 MGHDK and CDR2 SYGVNS come from the germline V gene. The CDR3 loop reads CASRPGGSYEQYF. CDR3 DNA sequence: TGTGCCAGCAGACCCGGGGGCTCCTACGAGCAGTACTTC.

V usage is TRBV5-4 and J usage is TRBJ2-6; D is unclear. This CDR3 comprises 16 residues. Trimming left V 4 bases short and J 0 bases short, with 11 bases between. Germline V lookup: CDR1 SGHNT, CDR2 YYREEE (reference sequence). The CDR3 DNA reads as TGTGCCAGCAGCCCGGACGGAAGCTCTGGGGCCAACGTCCTGACTTTC. Translation gives CASSPDGSSGANVLTF.

The V and J genes are TRBV12-3 or TRBV12-4 and TRBJ2-3; D remains ambiguous. This CDR3 has 16 residues. V lost 4 bases to trimming and J lost 1 base, with 15 bases between them. CDR3 DNA sequence: TGTGCCAGCAGTTCCGGGCTCTTCGCCCGCACAGATACGCAGTATTTT. Protein sequence: CASSSGLFARTDTQYF.

The rearrangement uses TRBV7-2 and TRBJ2-7; D is undetermined. V lost 3 bases and J 5 bases, leaving 8 bases between the germline ends. Germline CDR1 is SGHTA and CDR2 is FQGNSA. This CDR3 contains 12 residues. CDR3 coding DNA: TGTGCCAGCAGCTTTAACAGCCACGAGCAGTACTTC. It translates to CASSFNSHEQYF.

This chain's CDR3 is CASSLGPGLYNEQFF. Written as DNA, the CDR3 is TGTGCCAGCAGCTTAGGACCCGGCCTGTACAATGAGCAGTTCTTC. The rearrangement uses TRBV7-9 and TRBJ2-1; D is uncertain. The CDR3 extends over 15 amino acids. Germline V gene sequence: CDR1 SEHNR, CDR2 FQNEAQ (reference sequence). V was shortened by 1 base and J by 4 bases, with 11 bases between the two germline ends.

This clonotype was detected only a few times. The CDR3 sequence: CASSRAGASGYTF. The CDR3 nucleotides are TGCGCCAGCAGCCGGGCAGGGGCCTCAGGCTACACCTTC. V is TRBV5-1 and J is TRBJ1-2; perhaps TRBD1 as D (6 bases). V lost 4 bases and J lost 8, with 15 bases in between. Germline loops: CDR1 SGHRS, CDR2 YFSETQ. This CDR3 comprises 13 residues. Full variable domain (remainder filled in from reference TRBV5-1 and TRBJ1-2): KAGVTQTPRYLIKTRGQQVTLSCSPISGHRSVSWYQQTPGQGLQFLFEYFSETQRNKGNFPGRFSGRQFSNSRSEMNVSTLELGDSALYLCASSRAGASGYTFGSGTRLTVV.

This clonotype turned up a few times. This sequence joins TRBV4-2 and TRBJ1-5; D unresolved. The V end lost 0 bases, the J end lost 3 bases, and 18 bases lay between the germline ends. Germline V gene sequence: CDR1 LGHNA, CDR2 YNFKEQ. The CDR3 totals 18 residues. CDR3 sequence: CASSQDCGPPGFNQPQHF. The CDR3 DNA is TGTGCCAGCAGCCAAGATTGCGGACCTCCCGGGTTCAATCAGCCCCAGCATTTT.

In its sample, this clonotype was seen a few times. This chain joins TRBV28 and TRBJ1-1; D is possibly TRBD1 (5 bases). V lost 10 bases, J lost 7 bases, and 19 bases lay in between. CDR3 length: 13 residues. The germline gives CDR1 MDHEN, CDR2 SYDVKM. The chain's CDR3 is CATVDGGNLEAFF. The CDR3, as DNA: TGTGCCACCGTAGACGGGGGAAACCTTGAAGCTTTCTTT.